This T cell receptor beta chain was profiled in a study of T-cell memory formation after mild COVID-19. V gave up 3 bases and J gave up 8 bases, with 16 bases separating them. This CDR3 spans 15 amino acids. CDR1 KGHSH and CDR2 LQKENI come from the germline V gene. This clonotype was detected a few times. Its antigen remains unidentified. TCRdb ran MiXCR on the 5' RACE reads and lists one entry per CDR3 protein. Altogether fewer than 400,000 distinct CDR3 sequences are present, about an eighth being singletons, with the ten largest covering about a fifth. Study-level findings and limits: Chiefly within CM and EM were the contracting CD4+ clones; CD8+ ones were within EMRA. Clones that contracted from day 15 to 85 had balanced CD4/CD8; later expanders were CD4+ biased. Pre-infection memory showed some responding clones, and this suggested that cross-reactive memory joined.

The source material was PBMCs or a T cell subset sorted from them (not recorded which). The clonotype was recovered from a man aged 18 to 29 who had mild COVID-19 (a few samples of this study predate the infection). Cell type and time point are not known. This chain uses TRBV18 with TRBJ1-4; no firm D call. CDR3 DNA: TGTGCCAGCTCACCGGAACTAGGACTGAAGGAAAAACTGTTTTTT. Its protein product is CASSPELGLKEKLFF.